Ten or more counts support the clone carrying this T cell receptor (beta chain). Its antigen is still unknown. TCR cDNA, made by 5'RACE template switching, carried an added universal primer site and UMIs. TCRdb reprocessed the 5' RACE reads via MiXCR and lists one record per CDR3 protein. The sample holds roughly 160,000 distinct CDR3 sequences, around 9.3% seen once. This entry comes from a study of T cells after yellow fever vaccination. Study summary: With SMART-Seq v4 Ultra Low Input, the fractions containing low cell numbers were prepared.

The CDR3 is made up of 17 amino acids. CDR1 is MGHRA and CDR2 is YSYEKL in the germline V gene. With 3 bases clipped from V and 2 bases from J, the junction kept 8 bases outside the gene matches. Study findings and constraints: A large majority of primary-vaccination clones showed up again after the booster (about 97% CD4, around 90% CD8).

Specimen: CD8+ T cells sorted from PBMCs, collected 45 days after the yellow fever booster vaccination. This chain connects TRBV4-1 to TRBJ2-3; TRBD1 agrees at 10 bases. The clonotype originates from a young man who received the YFV17D yellow fever vaccine. This chain's CDR3 is CASSHHRDRGSTDTQYF. For the CDR3, the DNA is TGCGCCAGCAGCCATCACCGGGACAGGGGCTCCACAGATACGCAGTATTTT.